The present entry profiles one T cell receptor (beta chain) with its context. The data belong to a study of blood T cell repertoires in COVID-19. Study information: T cells, B-cell-depleted T cells, or PBMCs supplied cDNA or gDNA.

Only in-frame clones appear in the TCRdb table, and some are missing; sequencing was by immunoSEQ multiplex PCR. The sample lists about 83,000 clones, around nine tenths seen once, with about 7.8% in the top ten. The clonotype originates from an elderly man with active or convalescent COVID-19. Sequenced input: peripheral blood.

Written as DNA, the CDR3 is TGTGCCAGTAGTGCAATCACAGGGGGCAGTGGAAACACCATATATTTT. Residues: CASSAITGGSGNTIYF. The chain joins TRBV19 to TRBJ1-3; 9 positions match TRBD1. V trimming: 5 bases; J trimming: 3 bases; junction bases outside the gene matches: 8. There are 16 residues in the CDR3. CDR1 and CDR2 (germline): LNHDA, SQIVND (reference sequence).